The 22 T cell receptor beta chains given below trace back to one sample, sequenced in a study of T cell responses to AZD1222 COVID-19 vaccine. Some clones are missing from TCRdb's copy, which holds only in-frame ones; the method was immunoSEQ multiplex PCR. Of tens of thousands of clones detected, about nine tenths appear once; the ten largest clones hold 9.5% to 13%. The starting material was peripheral blood, obtained on day 0 of AZD1222 vaccination. All receptors derive from an adult in good health.

The gene calls are TRBV6-2 or TRBV6-3 and TRBJ2-7; 13 bases agree with TRBD2. Germline V gives CDR1 MNHEY, CDR2 SVGEGT. The CDR3 has 17 amino acids. Losses at the gene ends were 4 bases for V and 0 bases for J; bases not matched to a gene: 6. The CDR3 DNA reads as TGTGCCAGCAGTTCGACTAGCGGGAGGTCTCTCTCCTACGAGCAGTACTTC. Its protein product is CASSSTSGRSLSYEQYF.

The chain recombines TRBV6-1 with TRBJ1-6; unclear D gene. Trimming left V 1 base short and J 15 bases short, with 16 bases between. The CDR3 spans 14 residues. Germline V gene data show CDR1 as MNHNS and CDR2 as SASEGT. The CDR3 DNA reads TGTGCCAGCAGTGAAGGCCAAGGGCAGAGAAACCTCCACTTT. Translating it yields CASSEGQGQRNLHF.

The chain couples TRBV5-4 to TRBJ1-3; weak D call: TRBD1 (6 bases). Germline V gene lookup returns CDR1 SGHNT and CDR2 YYREEE (reference sequence). The CDR3 length is 16 residues. The V end lost 4 bases, the J end lost 4 bases, and 18 bases lay between the germline ends. CDR3 sequence (DNA): TGTGCCAGCAGCCTCACAGGGAGTCGGGCCGGAAACACCATATATTTT. Amino acids: CASSLTGSRAGNTIYF.

The chain recombines TRBV7-2 with TRBJ2-1; D is unclear. CDR1 is SGHTA and CDR2 is FQGNSA in the germline V gene. The V end lost 1 base, the J end lost 2 bases, and 15 bases lay between the germline ends. The CDR3 contains 17 residues. The CDR3 bases are TGTGCCAGCAGCTTAGAGCTCGGCATTAGTCCCTACAATGAGCAGTTCTTC. It encodes CASSLELGISPYNEQFF.

This chain links TRBV5-1 with TRBJ1-2; 9 nucleotides match TRBD1. The CDR3 totals 16 residues. V was clipped by 5 bases and J by 4 bases; unmatched bases: 12. CDR1 SGHRS and CDR2 YFSETQ come from the germline V gene. The CDR3, as DNA: TGCGCCAGCAGGAAACAACAGGGGGCGCAGAGCTATGGCTACACCTTC. Translation: CASRKQQGAQSYGYTF.

The genes are TRBV7-9 and TRBJ2-3, with 13 bases identical to TRBD2. This CDR3 spans 19 amino acids. Germline CDR1 SEHNR, CDR2 FQNEAQ (reference sequence). V was clipped by 4 bases and J by 0 bases; unmatched bases: 10. The CDR3 sequence is CASSSVTSGGRLSTDTQYF. CDR3 sequence (DNA): TGTGCCAGCAGCTCCGTGACTAGCGGGGGGCGACTTAGCACAGATACGCAGTATTTT. The full variable domain, rest sourced from reference TRBV7-9 and TRBJ2-3, is DTGVSQNPRHKITKRGQNVTFRCDPISEHNRLYWYRQTLGQGPEFLTYFQNEAQLEKSRLLSDRFSAERPKGSFSTLEIQRTEQGDSAMYLCASSSVTSGGRLSTDTQYFGPGTRLTVL.

This chain joins TRBV5-4 and TRBJ2-7; D is possibly TRBD2 (5 bases). V was clipped by 3 bases and J by 5 bases, with 15 bases between them. This CDR3 comprises 14 residues. The germline CDR1 and CDR2 sequences are SGHNT and YYREEE (reference sequence). CDR3 region: CASSSTTGSHEQYF. The CDR3 DNA reads as TGTGCCAGCAGCTCCACAACGGGGAGCCACGAGCAGTACTTC.

J is TRBJ1-4 and V is TRBV27; no clear D. Trimming took 3 bases from V and 4 from J, leaving 9 bases between them. The CDR3 totals 14 residues. The V gene's germline CDR1 is MNHEY and CDR2 SMNVEV (reference sequence). The CDR3 nucleotides read TGTGCCAGCAGTTTTTTTGTATTTAATGAAAAACTGTTTTTT. Amino acids: CASSFFVFNEKLFF. Based on the CDR3 plus reference TRBV27 and TRBJ1-4, the full variable domain is EAQVTQNPRYLITVTGKKLTVTCSQNMNHEYMSWYRQDPGLGLRQIYYSMNVEVTDKGDVPEGYKVSRKEKRNFPLILESPSPNQTSLYFCASSFFVFNEKLFFGSGTQLSVL.

The rearrangement joins TRBV19 to TRBJ1-2, with D hard to call. Trimming took 9 bases from V and 3 from J, leaving 11 bases between them. CDR3 length equals 12 residues. Looked up from germline, CDR1 is LNHDA and CDR2 is SQIVND (reference sequence). CDR3 sequence reads: CASSRTDYGYTF. CDR3 coding DNA: TGTGCCAGCTCAAGGACGGACTATGGCTACACCTTC.

The chain carries TRBV27 and TRBJ2-2; 13 bases are a match to TRBD2. This CDR3 spans 16 amino acids. Germline CDR1 reads MNHEY; CDR2 reads SMNVEV (reference sequence). After removal of 5 bases from V and 8 bases from J, the junction contained 8 bases not matched to a gene. The CDR3 reads CASSLTSGRIGGELFF. The CDR3 DNA is TGTGCCAGCAGTCTGACTAGCGGGAGGATAGGAGGGGAGCTGTTTTTT.

This clone was observed a single time. This chain connects TRBV27 to TRBJ2-3; D not resolved. CDR3 size: 14 residues. V was trimmed by 0 bases and J by 7 bases, leaving 11 bases between them. Looked up from germline, CDR1 is MNHEY and CDR2 is SMNVEV (reference sequence). DNA for the CDR3: TGTGCCAGCAGTTTATCGGGTCTGCGACATACGCAGTATTTT. Translating gives CASSLSGLRHTQYF.

This sequence joins TRBV18 and TRBJ1-1; the match to TRBD1 covers 7 bases. The CDR3 extends over 14 amino acids. V trimming: 7 bases; J trimming: 4 bases; junction bases outside the gene matches: 9. Germline CDR1 is KGHSH and CDR2 is LQKENI. CDR3 in DNA: TGTGCCAGCTTTCAGGGGGTCCCGTCCACTGAAGCTTTCTTT. This sequence encodes CASFQGVPSTEAFF.

The J gene is TRBJ1-4, the V gene TRBV3-1 (or the pseudogene TRBV3-2); 8 nucleotides match TRBD1. CDR1 and CDR2 from the germline V gene are LGHDT and YNNKEL (reference sequence). The CDR3 covers 14 residues. After removal of 3 bases from V and 8 bases from J, the junction contained 5 bases not matched to a gene. The CDR3 loop is CASSHGQGTEKLFF. CDR3 coding DNA: TGTGCCAGCAGCCACGGACAGGGAACGGAAAAACTGTTTTTT.

The V gene is TRBV6-5, the J gene TRBJ1-4, with D uncertain. The germline V and J ends were trimmed by 2 bases and 0 bases, with 10 bases remaining between them. This CDR3 comprises 16 residues. CDR1 and CDR2 (germline): MNHEY, SVGAGI. The CDR3 reads CASSYRRGTTNEKLFF. In DNA form, the CDR3 reads TGTGCCAGCAGTTACAGGAGAGGTACAACTAATGAAAAACTGTTTTTT.

By share of the sample, this clone is medium-sized. The gene calls are TRBV4-2 and TRBJ1-6, with D possibly being TRBD1 (5 bases). Germline-derived CDR1 and CDR2 are LGHNA and YNFKEQ. The CDR3 totals 15 residues. V was cut by 1 base and J by 10 bases, with 14 bases left in between. The CDR3 region has the DNA TGTGCCAGCAGCCAAGGTCCCCCACGGGGCTCACCCCTCCACTTT. Its translation is CASSQGPPRGSPLHF.

This chain joins TRBV28 and TRBJ2-3, with 8 positions matching TRBD2. The CDR3 is 17 amino acids. Germline loops: CDR1 MDHEN, CDR2 SYDVKM. Germline trimming cut 6 bases from V and 0 bases from J; bases unmatched to any gene: 11. CDR3 nucleotides: TGTGCCAGCAGGCATGATAGCGGGATAGCCAGCACAGATACGCAGTATTTT. Protein: CASRHDSGIASTDTQYF.

The chain joins TRBV6-5 to TRBJ1-4; TRBD1 might be the D (5 bases). The CDR3 totals 13 residues. Deletions cut 6 bases from V and 8 bases from J, with 13 bases between. Germline V CDR1 and CDR2: MNHEY, SVGAGI. As DNA, the CDR3 is TGTGCCAGCAGGGTCGACAGAACAGAAAAACTGTTTTTT. Its protein is CASRVDRTEKLFF.

The chain joins TRBV6-5 to TRBJ2-5; 7 nucleotides line up with TRBD2. V shed 4 bases and J 5 bases; nucleotides not matched to a gene: 4. This CDR3 region has 13 residues. Germline assignment: CDR1 MNHEY and CDR2 SVGAGI. This CDR3 is CASSWGGEETQYF. The CDR3 DNA reads TGTGCCAGCAGTTGGGGGGGTGAGGAGACCCAGTACTTC.

The chain employs TRBV19 and TRBJ2-2, with 11 bases lining up with TRBD1. The ends lost 5 bases at V and 5 bases at J; junction bases unmatched: 1. The CDR3 contains 14 residues. The germline V gene has CDR1 LNHDA and CDR2 SQIVND (reference sequence). The CDR3: CASSGTGGTGELFF. CDR3 nucleotides: TGTGCCAGTAGTGGGACAGGGGGGACCGGGGAGCTGTTTTTT.

The CDR3 DNA sequence: TGTGCCAGCAGTTTAAGTGGGACAGGGAGGGGAGGTGGCTACACCTTC. Translated, it gives CASSLSGTGRGGGYTF. The chain employs TRBV28 and TRBJ1-2, with 9 positions matching TRBD1. This CDR3 is 16 amino acids long. After removal of 2 bases from V and 7 bases from J, the junction contained 11 bases not matched to a gene. Germline V CDR1 and CDR2: MDHEN, SYDVKM.

The chain couples TRBV7-3 to TRBJ2-5, with 8 nucleotides matching TRBD2. The CDR3 runs 15 residues. V lost 3 bases and J lost 5; bases outside the gene matches: 8. Germline loops: CDR1 SGHTA, CDR2 FQGTGA. The CDR3 sequence: CASSLAGGPLETQYF. DNA for the CDR3: TGTGCCAGCAGCTTGGCGGGAGGACCCCTGGAGACCCAGTACTTC.

This sequence joins TRBV6-1 and TRBJ1-6; D not resolved. The length of the CDR3 is 17 residues. Trimming took off 0 bases at V and 10 bases at J, with 19 bases between the two ends. From germline, CDR1 is MNHNS and CDR2 SASEGT. The DNA for the CDR3 is TGTGCCAGCAGTGAAGCGACCTTTTCGGATTCGTACTCACCCCTCCACTTT. Amino acid sequence: CASSEATFSDSYSPLHF.